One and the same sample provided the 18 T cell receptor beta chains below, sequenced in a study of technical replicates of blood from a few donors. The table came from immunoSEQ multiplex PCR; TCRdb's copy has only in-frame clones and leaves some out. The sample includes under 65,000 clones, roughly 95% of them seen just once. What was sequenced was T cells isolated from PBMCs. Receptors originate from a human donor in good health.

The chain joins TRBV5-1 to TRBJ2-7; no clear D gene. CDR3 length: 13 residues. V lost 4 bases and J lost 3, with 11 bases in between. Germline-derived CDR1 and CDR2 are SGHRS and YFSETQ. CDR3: CASSDRDIYEQYF. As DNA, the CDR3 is TGCGCCAGCAGCGATAGAGATATCTACGAGCAGTACTTC.

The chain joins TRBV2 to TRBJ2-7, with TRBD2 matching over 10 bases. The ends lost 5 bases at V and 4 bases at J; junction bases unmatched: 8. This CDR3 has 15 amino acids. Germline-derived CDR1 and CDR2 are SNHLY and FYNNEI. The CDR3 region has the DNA TGTGCCAGCAGTCCTCTAGCGGGAGTTAATTACGAGCAGTACTTC. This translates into CASSPLAGVNYEQYF. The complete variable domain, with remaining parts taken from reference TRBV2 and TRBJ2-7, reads EPEVTQTPSHQVTQMGQEVILRCVPISNHLYFYWYRQILGQKVEFLVSFYNNEISEKSEIFDDQFSVERPDGSNFTLKIRSTKLEDSAMYFCASSPLAGVNYEQYFGPGTRLTVT.

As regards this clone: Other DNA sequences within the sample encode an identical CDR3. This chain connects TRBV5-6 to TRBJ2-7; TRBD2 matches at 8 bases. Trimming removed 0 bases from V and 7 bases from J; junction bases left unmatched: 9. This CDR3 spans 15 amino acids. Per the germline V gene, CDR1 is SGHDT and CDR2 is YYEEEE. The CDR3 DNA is TGTGCCAGCAGCTTGGTTCGGGAGGGCCAGGAAGAGCAGTACTTC. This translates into CASSLVREGQEEQYF.

CDR3 sequence reads: CASSWSTGAKQPQHF. Here the CDR3 DNA reads TGTGCCAGCAGCTGGTCGACAGGGGCAAAACAGCCCCAGCATTTT. The chain is built from TRBV11-2 and TRBJ1-5, with TRBD1 matching over 8 bases. The germline gives CDR1 SGHAT, CDR2 FQNNGV. The CDR3 spans 15 residues. The V segment lost 4 bases and the J segment 7 bases; nucleotides outside the gene matches: 9.

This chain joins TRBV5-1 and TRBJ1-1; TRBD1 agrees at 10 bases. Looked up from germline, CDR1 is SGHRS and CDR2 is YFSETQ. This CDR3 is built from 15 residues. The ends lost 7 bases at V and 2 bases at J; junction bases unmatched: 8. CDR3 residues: CASRAGTGANTEAFF. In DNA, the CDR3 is TGCGCCAGCCGCGCCGGGACAGGGGCCAACACTGAAGCTTTCTTT.

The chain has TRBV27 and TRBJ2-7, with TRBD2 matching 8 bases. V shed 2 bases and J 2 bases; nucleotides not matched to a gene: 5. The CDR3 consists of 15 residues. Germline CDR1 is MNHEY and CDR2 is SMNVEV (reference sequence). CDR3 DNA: TGTGCCAGCAGTTTAGGTTTAGCGGGGCCCTACGAGCAGTACTTC. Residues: CASSLGLAGPYEQYF.

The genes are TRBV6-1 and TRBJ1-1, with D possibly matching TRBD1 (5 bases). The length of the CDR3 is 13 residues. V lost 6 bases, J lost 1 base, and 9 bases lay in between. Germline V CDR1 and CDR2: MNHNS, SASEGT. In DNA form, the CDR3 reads TGTGCCAGCAGAGCCCAGGGGAACACTGAAGCTTTCTTT. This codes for CASRAQGNTEAFF.

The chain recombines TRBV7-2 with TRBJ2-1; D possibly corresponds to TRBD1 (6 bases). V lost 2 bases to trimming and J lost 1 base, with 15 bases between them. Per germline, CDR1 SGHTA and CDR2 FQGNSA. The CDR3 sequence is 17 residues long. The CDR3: CASSLRPGTHSYNEQFF. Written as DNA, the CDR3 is TGTGCCAGCAGCTTAAGGCCCGGGACACATTCCTACAATGAGCAGTTCTTC. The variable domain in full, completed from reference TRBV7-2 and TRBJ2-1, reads GAGVSQSPSNKVTEKGKDVELRCDPISGHTALYWYRQSLGQGLEFLIYFQGNSAPDKSGLPSDRFSAERTGGSVSTLTIQRTQQEDSAVYLCASSLRPGTHSYNEQFFGPGTRLTVL.

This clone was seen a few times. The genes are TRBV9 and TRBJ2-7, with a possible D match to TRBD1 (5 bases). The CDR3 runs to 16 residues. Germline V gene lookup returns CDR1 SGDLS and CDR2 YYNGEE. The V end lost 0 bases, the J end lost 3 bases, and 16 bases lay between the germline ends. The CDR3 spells CASSVVPTIGDYEQYF. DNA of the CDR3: TGTGCCAGCAGCGTAGTACCGACCATAGGGGACTACGAGCAGTACTTC.

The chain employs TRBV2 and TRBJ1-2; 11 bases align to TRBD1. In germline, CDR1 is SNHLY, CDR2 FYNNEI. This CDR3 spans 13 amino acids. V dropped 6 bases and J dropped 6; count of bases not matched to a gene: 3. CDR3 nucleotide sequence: TGTGCCAGCAGAGGACAGGGGGCCGATGGCTACACCTTC. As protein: CASRGQGADGYTF.

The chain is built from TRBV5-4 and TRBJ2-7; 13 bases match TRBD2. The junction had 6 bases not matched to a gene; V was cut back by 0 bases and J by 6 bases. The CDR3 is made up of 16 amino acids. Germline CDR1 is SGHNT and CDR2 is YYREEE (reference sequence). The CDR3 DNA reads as TGTGCCAGCAGCTTGGCCGGGACTAGCGGGACTGGCGAGCAGTACTTC. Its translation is CASSLAGTSGTGEQYF.

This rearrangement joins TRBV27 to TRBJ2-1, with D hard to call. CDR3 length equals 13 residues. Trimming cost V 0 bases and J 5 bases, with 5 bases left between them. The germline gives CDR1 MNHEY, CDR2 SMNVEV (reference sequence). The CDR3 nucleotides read TGTGCCAGCAGTTTATCCCAAAACAATGAGCAGTTCTTC. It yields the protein CASSLSQNNEQFF.

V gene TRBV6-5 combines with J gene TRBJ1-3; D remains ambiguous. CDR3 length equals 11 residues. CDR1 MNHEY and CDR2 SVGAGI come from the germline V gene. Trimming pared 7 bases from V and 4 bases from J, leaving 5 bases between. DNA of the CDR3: TGTGCCAGCACGGAGGGAAACACCATATATTTT. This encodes CASTEGNTIYF.

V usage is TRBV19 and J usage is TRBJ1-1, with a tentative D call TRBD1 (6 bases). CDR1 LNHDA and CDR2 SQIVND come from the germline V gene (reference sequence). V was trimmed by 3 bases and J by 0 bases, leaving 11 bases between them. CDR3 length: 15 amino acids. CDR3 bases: TGTGCCAGTAGTATTGGTCAGGGGATGAACACTGAAGCTTTCTTT. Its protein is CASSIGQGMNTEAFF.

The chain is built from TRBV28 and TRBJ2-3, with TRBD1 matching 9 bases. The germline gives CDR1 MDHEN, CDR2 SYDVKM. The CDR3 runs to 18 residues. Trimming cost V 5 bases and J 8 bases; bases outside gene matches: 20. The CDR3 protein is CASSGTGGDKYLWVTQYF. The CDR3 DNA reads TGTGCCAGCAGTGGAACAGGGGGCGATAAGTATTTATGGGTTACGCAGTATTTT. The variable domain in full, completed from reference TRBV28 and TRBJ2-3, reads DVKVTQSSRYLVKRTGEKVFLECVQDMDHENMFWYRQDPGLGLRLIYFSYDVKMKEKGDIPEGYSVSREKKERFSLILESASTNQTSMYLCASSGTGGDKYLWVTQYFGPGTRLTVL.

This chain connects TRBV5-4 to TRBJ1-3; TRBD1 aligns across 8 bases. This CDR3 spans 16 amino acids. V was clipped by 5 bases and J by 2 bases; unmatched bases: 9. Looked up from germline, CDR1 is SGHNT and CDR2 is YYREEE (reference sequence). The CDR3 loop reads CASRHNSDRAGNTIYF. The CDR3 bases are TGTGCCAGCAGACATAATTCGGACAGGGCTGGAAACACCATATATTTT.

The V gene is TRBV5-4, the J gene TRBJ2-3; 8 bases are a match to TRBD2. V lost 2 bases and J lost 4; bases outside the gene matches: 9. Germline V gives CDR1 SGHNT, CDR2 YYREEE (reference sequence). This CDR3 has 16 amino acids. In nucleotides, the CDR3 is TGTGCCAGCAGCTTTCCTCCCGGGAGGGCCCCAGATACGCAGTATTTT. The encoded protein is CASSFPPGRAPDTQYF.

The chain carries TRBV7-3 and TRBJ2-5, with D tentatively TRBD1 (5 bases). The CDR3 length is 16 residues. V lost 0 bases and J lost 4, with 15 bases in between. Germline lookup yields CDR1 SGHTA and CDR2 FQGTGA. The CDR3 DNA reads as TGTGCCAGCAGCTTAACGTCAGGAACAGGACGAGAGACCCAGTACTTC. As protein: CASSLTSGTGRETQYF.